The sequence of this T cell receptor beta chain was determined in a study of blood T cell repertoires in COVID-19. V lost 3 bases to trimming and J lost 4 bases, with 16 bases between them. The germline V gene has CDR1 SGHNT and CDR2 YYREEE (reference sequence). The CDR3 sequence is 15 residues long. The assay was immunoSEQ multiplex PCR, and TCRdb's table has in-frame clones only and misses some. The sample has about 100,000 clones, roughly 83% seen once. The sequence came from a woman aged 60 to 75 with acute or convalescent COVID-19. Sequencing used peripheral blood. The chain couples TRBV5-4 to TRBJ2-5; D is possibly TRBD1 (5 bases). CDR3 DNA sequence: TGTGCCAGCAGCTCCCCCCAGGGTCTTGGAGAGACCCAGTACTTC. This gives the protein CASSSPQGLGETQYF.